This T cell receptor beta chain was observed in a study of neurological immune-mediated disorders (dated by TCRdb to between 2017 and 2020). General notes on the study: Using UMI-based sequencing, the study compared peripheral blood TCR-beta repertoires from patients with HTLV-I-associated myelopathy (HAM/TSP), patients with multiple sclerosis, and healthy controls. The 90 to 120 TCR-beta libraries covered PBMC samples along with longitudinal samples, technical triplicates, and paired sorted CD4+ and CD8+ T-cell subsets. Longitudinal HAM/TSP donors and healthy donors each had 3 time-points at intervals of about 3-40 months. The cohort was made up of around 70 subjects, consisting of roughly 14 HAM/TSP patients, roughly 35 multiple sclerosis patients and around 20 healthy controls.

In this sample, this clonotype turned up many times. No antigen is known for it. Base-call qualities are not available, and no considerably larger clone is one nucleotide away. From the cysteine up to the phenylalanine, the CDR3 has a length of 16 residues. Kept here is only the CDR3 DNA, which spans 48 bases and is read in frame from base 1. The junction carries 10 bases between V and J, which are trimmed by 2 bases and 0 bases respectively. Based on the germline V gene, the CDR1 and CDR2 sequences are SGHAT and FQNNGV. Read against the paper, the sample's time point label means: longitudinal time-point 2. For the unsorted PBMC libraries, 2 million PBMCs were stored in RNAlater at -80 degrees C until RNA extraction and were used to generate the libraries. Peripheral blood was subjected to Ficoll-Hypaque density gradient centrifugation to isolate PBMCs, which were then cryopreserved in liquid nitrogen.

Overall study outcomes, separate from this receptor: TCR clonal expansion was highest in HAM/TSP patients and lowest in MS patients, with MS patients falling below even healthy controls. Expanded clones from different subjects shared no identical CDR3 amino acid sequences, which suggests that TCR-beta repertoires were private in all groups.

To synthesize cDNA, template-switch 5'RACE was performed with a primer carrying a 10-nucleotide random unique molecular identifier so that each TCR transcript was tagged. Over 200 million TCR-beta sequences, covering 15-18 subjects, were produced in each sequencing run. The RNeasy kit was used for extraction of total RNA. Using the KAPA Real-time Library Amplification kit, TCR-beta VDJ regions were amplified with primers for the TCR constant region and the 5'RACE anchor. A first PCR added sample indexes and Illumina adaptors, and a second PCR then raised library yield. The roughly 650 bp TCR product was size-selected on a 2% E-gel SizeSelection system after Ampure bead purification. Before pooling, libraries had their quality checked on a Bioanalyzer, their concentration measured with Qubit, and their quantity determined with the Kapa Library Quantification kit. Paired-end 2 x 150 bp sequencing of the libraries was performed on an Illumina HiSeq 2500. To increase sequence diversity, roughly 24-31% phiX was spiked into each library pool. The source study handled its data this way. The UMI-based MiGEC pipeline processed quality-filtered reads and removed over 80% of raw TCR sequences during error correction. VDJ genes were aligned to IMGT germline references, and clonotypes were defined by unique CDR3 amino acid sequence plus V-J genes. Clonal expansion, Shannon diversity, and CDR3 relatedness (CalcPairwiseDistances, ClusterSamples) were evaluated with VDJtools, and phylogenetic trees were built with CLCbio workbench. A clone was classed as expanded if it had 8 or more unique UMIs, a cutoff based on coefficient-of-variation modelling across technical triplicates. The public sequencing data were trimmed at Q25 with fastp and processed into clonotypes with MiXCR by TCRdb, which kept only in-frame beta chains. Entries are consolidated by CDR3 protein sequence, retaining the most common genes and DNA. Here the V and J calls rest on TCRdb's processing, not on the authors' analysis. This sample lists some 100,000 distinct CDR3 sequences; roughly 13% were detected once. The top ten hold around 5% of the sample.

The rearrangement combines TRBV11-2 with TRBJ2-2, with the D gene call left open. This receptor was taken from a female donor with HTLV-1-associated myelopathy (HAM/TSP). The sample comprised PBMCs. The nucleotide sequence reads as follows: TGTGCCAGCAGCTTACGTACAGCTTCGAACACCGGGGAGCTGTTTTTT. Its coded protein is CASSLRTASNTGELFF.